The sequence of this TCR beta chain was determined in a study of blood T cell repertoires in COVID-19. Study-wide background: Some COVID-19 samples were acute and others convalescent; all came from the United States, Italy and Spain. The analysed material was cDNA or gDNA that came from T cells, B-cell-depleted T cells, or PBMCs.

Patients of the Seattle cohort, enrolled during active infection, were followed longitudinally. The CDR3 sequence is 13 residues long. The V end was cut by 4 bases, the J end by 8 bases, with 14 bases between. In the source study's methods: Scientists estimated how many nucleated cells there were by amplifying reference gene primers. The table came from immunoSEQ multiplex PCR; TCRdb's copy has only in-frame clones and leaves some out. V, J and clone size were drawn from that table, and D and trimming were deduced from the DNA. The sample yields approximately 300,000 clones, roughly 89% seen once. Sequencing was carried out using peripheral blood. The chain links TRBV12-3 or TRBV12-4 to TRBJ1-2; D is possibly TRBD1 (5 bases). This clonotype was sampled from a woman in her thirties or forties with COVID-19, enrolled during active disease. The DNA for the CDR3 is TGTGCCAGCAGTTGGGGCGTAAAACAAGGCTACACCTTC. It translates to CASSWGVKQGYTF.